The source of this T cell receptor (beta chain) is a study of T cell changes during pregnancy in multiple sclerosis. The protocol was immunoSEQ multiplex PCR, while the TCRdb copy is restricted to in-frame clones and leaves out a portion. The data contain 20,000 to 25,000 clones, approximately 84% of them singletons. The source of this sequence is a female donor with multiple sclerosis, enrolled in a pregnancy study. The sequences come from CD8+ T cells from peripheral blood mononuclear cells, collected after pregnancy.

Here the CDR3 reads CAISAGSSGSNEQFF. The CDR3 DNA sequence: TGTGCCATCAGTGCTGGGTCTAGCGGGAGTAATGAGCAGTTCTTC. This chain uses TRBV10-3 with TRBJ2-1, with 10 bases that match TRBD2. The J segment lost 7 bases and the V segment lost 4 bases, leaving 7 bases of the junction unmatched. Germline CDR1 is ENHRY and CDR2 is SYGVKD. The CDR3 runs 15 residues.